These 13 T cell receptor beta chains were all obtained from the same sample, sequenced in a study of T-cell memory formation after mild COVID-19. One entry per CDR3 protein results from TCRdb running MiXCR on the 5' RACE reads. The sample carries 300,000 to 350,000 distinct CDR3 sequences, 19% recorded once. Material for sequencing was PBMCs or a T cell subset sorted from them (not recorded which). These receptors originate from a man younger than 30 who had mild COVID-19 (a few samples of this study predate the infection). Cell type and time point are not known.

Comments on this clonotype: This may arise from a read error, as a much more abundant clone is one base away. This chain links TRBV7-9 with TRBJ2-5; 7 bases line up with TRBD2. This CDR3 region has 15 residues. Germline V gene lookup returns CDR1 SEHNR and CDR2 FQNEAQ (reference sequence). The CDR3 DNA follows: TGTTCCAGCAGCATTGGCGGCGGGGGAGGAGAGACCCAGTACTTC. Amino acids: CSSSIGGGGGETQYF.

The CDR3 DNA sequence: TGTGCCAGCAGCCCGGAGAGGGCCGGGGAGCTGTTTTTT. It specifies CASSPERAGELFF. J is TRBJ2-2 and V is TRBV7-9, with TRBD2 as a possible D gene (5 bases). The CDR3 sequence is 13 residues long. With 5 bases removed from V and 6 bases from J, the gap between germline ends came to 10 bases. Germline V gene sequence: CDR1 SEHNR, CDR2 FQNEAQ (reference sequence).

V gene TRBV5-1 combines with J gene TRBJ1-1; 9 bases are shared with TRBD1. Germline-derived CDR1 and CDR2 are SGHRS and YFSETQ. The CDR3 covers 16 residues. Trimming took 4 bases from V and 1 from J; bases not matched to a gene: 8. The CDR3 region has the DNA TGCGCCAGCAGCGTAGTGACGGGACAGGGGAACACTGAAGCTTTCTTT. This gives the protein CASSVVTGQGNTEAFF.

There are a few counts of this clonotype. The V gene is TRBV15, the J gene TRBJ1-2, with D maybe TRBD1 (6 bases). CDR3 length: 14 amino acids. The V end lost 3 bases, the J end lost 6 bases, and 14 bases lay between the germline ends. Germline V gene data show CDR1 as LNHNV and CDR2 as YYDKDF (reference sequence). Written as DNA, the CDR3 is TGTGCCACCAGCAGCGGACAGACTTTTCATGGCTACACCTTC. Its protein product is CATSSGQTFHGYTF.

CDR3 amino acids: CASSVVTGRAFF. In DNA form, the CDR3 reads TGTGCCAGCAGCGTAGTCACCGGGCGGGCTTTCTTT. The V gene is TRBV9, the J gene TRBJ1-1, with D unclear. CDR3 length equals 12 residues. Germline-derived CDR1 and CDR2 are SGDLS and YYNGEE. V lost 0 bases and J 11 bases, leaving 11 bases between the germline ends.

This sequence joins TRBV29-1 and TRBJ2-2; D may correspond to TRBD1 or TRBD2 (5 bases each). Germline assignment: CDR1 SQVTM and CDR2 ANQGSEA. The CDR3 loop spans 16 amino acids. The V end was cut by 5 bases, the J end by 3 bases, with 19 bases between. The CDR3 loop reads CSVMAFLGAHTGELFF. The CDR3 DNA reads as TGCAGCGTTATGGCGTTCCTCGGGGCACACACCGGGGAGCTGTTTTTT.

This clonotype was seen a handful of times. The J gene is TRBJ2-1, the V gene TRBV24-1; 13 nucleotides align to TRBD2. Germline trimming cut 2 bases from V and 6 bases from J; bases unmatched to any gene: 3. The CDR3 has 16 residues. Germline V CDR1 and CDR2: KGHDR, SFDVKD. The CDR3 spells CATSDSLAGGINEQFF. The DNA for the CDR3 is TGTGCCACCAGTGATTCACTAGCGGGGGGGATCAATGAGCAGTTCTTC.

CDR3 coding DNA: TGCGCCAGCGCTCTACCGGGGGCGGACACCGGGGAGCTGTTTTTT. Its translation is CASALPGADTGELFF. This sequence joins TRBV5-1 and TRBJ2-2; D possibly matches TRBD1 or TRBD2 (6 bases each). The CDR3 has 15 amino acids. Germline V gene sequence: CDR1 SGHRS, CDR2 YFSETQ. V was clipped by 7 bases and J by 3 bases, with 16 bases between them.

The chain is built from TRBV12-3 or TRBV12-4 and TRBJ1-1; 8 bases match TRBD1. Unmatched junction bases numbered 15, after V lost 7 bases and J lost 5 bases. CDR3 length equals 16 residues. The CDR3 loop is CASTPGRGLGKTEAFF. CDR3 coding DNA: TGTGCCAGCACCCCGGGCAGGGGGCTTGGGAAAACTGAAGCTTTCTTT.

This sequence joins TRBV6-5 and TRBJ2-3; TRBD2 matches at 15 bases. The CDR3 consists of 16 residues. The trim removed 6 bases at V and 1 base at J, leaving 2 bases unmatched. CDR1 and CDR2 from the germline V gene are MNHEY and SVGAGI. This CDR3 reads CASSRTSGGGTDTQYF. DNA for the CDR3: TGTGCCAGCAGCAGGACTAGCGGGGGGGGCACAGATACGCAGTATTTT.

This chain joins TRBV12-5 and TRBJ1-1, with TRBD1 identical over 9 bases. Germline trimming cut 1 base from V and 4 bases from J; bases unmatched to any gene: 1. The CDR3 has 14 residues. The germline gives CDR1 LGHNT, CDR2 FRNRAP. The CDR3, as DNA: TGTGCTAGTGGTTTGGCGGACAGGGGCACTGAAGCTTTCTTT. It codes for CASGLADRGTEAFF.

This clonotype was counted between two and nine times. The rearrangement joins TRBV10-1 to TRBJ2-3; D is undetermined. Trimming cost V 3 bases and J 0 bases, with 4 bases left between them. The CDR3 runs to 13 residues. The germline gives CDR1 WNHNN, CDR2 SYGVQD (reference sequence). CDR3 DNA sequence: TGCGCCAGCAGTGACCTTAGCACAGATACGCAGTATTTT. Translated, it gives CASSDLSTDTQYF.

The CDR3 DNA sequence: TGTGCCAGCAAACATGGAGGACAGAGCTATGGCTACACCTTC. As protein: CASKHGGQSYGYTF. This chain joins TRBV5-6 and TRBJ1-2; the D gene is possibly TRBD1 (6 bases). The CDR3 is 14 amino acids. The germline V gene has CDR1 SGHDT and CDR2 YYEEEE. With 6 bases removed from V and 4 bases from J, the gap between germline ends came to 16 bases.